The TCR beta chain described here comes from a study of blood T cell repertoires in COVID-19 (dated by TCRdb to 2020 to 2022). Some background on the complete study: Samples covering the acute and convalescent phases of COVID-19 were provided by collaborators in the United States, Italy and Spain. The material from the prospective study consisted of cDNA or gDNA derived from T cells, B-cell-depleted T cells, or PBMCs. Where available, HLA class I and class II types were taken from metadata supplied by the sample provider and were not determined by assay-based typing. Samples came from the ongoing ImmuneRACE study (first 160 participants) plus 1,254 subjects from 6 global collaborators. Sample metadata almost always included a de-identified subject ID, COVID-19 status, age in years and sex. Subjects who had been exposed to COVID-19, were actively infected with it, or had recovered from it provided the deeply sampled blood TCRbeta repertoires that made up the dataset. The repertoires were released in a freely available public database intended as a resource for research on the immune response to SARS-CoV-2.

The CDR3 numbers 14 residues from cysteine through phenylalanine. The CDR3 DNA has 42 bases and is translated from base 1. CDR1 SGHAT and CDR2 FQDESV are derived from the germline V gene (reference sequence). The V and J ends are trimmed by 1 base and 3 bases, leaving 9 bases between them. TCRbeta CDR3 regions were amplified from genomic DNA using the immunoSEQ Assay, a bias-controlled multiplex PCR. Processing in the source paper ran as follows. The number of nucleated cells in each sample was estimated from the amplification of reference gene primers within the assay. To quantify the absolute abundance of each unique TCRbeta CDR3 rearrangement, sequence reads were collapsed and filtered. Productive Simpson clonality was computed per sample as the square root of Simpson's diversity index over productive rearrangements. TCRdb's version of the immuneACCESS table is confined to in-frame rearrangements and falls short of the full clone set. An unresolved V gene accounts for under half of the shortfall where checked; the remainder is of unknown origin. The V and J calls and the clone size are those of that table, but D and trimming were determined from the DNA. The sample profile shows roughly 180,000 clones; about four fifths of them were found once. The ten largest account for about a sixth of the sample.

This clone was seen a few times. The clone's antigen remains unknown. No quality values exist for individual bases; no much larger clone is one base distant. Participants in the prospective study were aged roughly 18 to 90 years, lived in under 30 United States geographic areas, and enrolled through a virtual design. In the prospective study, participants were assigned to cohorts based on the clinical history participants reported in a screening survey and a study questionnaire. Recovered participants in ImmuneRACE Cohort 3 were defined by two consecutive negative NP/OP PCR tests, clearance by a healthcare professional, or resolution of symptoms. Mobile phlebotomists in the prospective study collected whole blood, serum and a nasopharyngeal or oropharyngeal swab from every participant. Prospective study participants could optionally give additional blood draws and questionnaires over a roughly 2-month period. Blood samples from the prospective study were shipped frozen or at room temperature prior to DNA extraction.

The study at large found these results: The quantity of clinical and demographic metadata differed by source and by participant and was supplied without curation.

Rearrangement joined TRBV11-1 to TRBJ1-1; the D gene is unclear. The source is a man aged 55 to 70 who had recovered from COVID-19. The sample consisted of PBMCs or T cells enriched from blood (not recorded which). Here is the DNA: TGTGCCAGCAGCTTAGACCGCCTAGACACTGAAGCTTTCTTT. Its product reads: CASSLDRLDTEAFF.